Listed here are 30 T cell receptor beta chains from one sample, sequenced in a study of CD8 T cells in Susac syndrome. RNA, at roughly 0.45 to 1 ug, was reverse transcribed with random hexamers. Via MiXCR, TCRdb re-called the immunoSEQ multiplex PCR reads, giving one row per CDR3 protein. The sample consists of approximately 160,000 distinct CDR3 sequences, 95% to 97% of them appearing once. Sequencing was done on a sample of CD4+ T cells from PBMCs. All receptors come from a human donor with Susac syndrome.

The rearrangement uses TRBV30 and TRBJ1-4; D unclear. Trimming shortened V by 0 bases and J by 3 bases, and 8 bases separated the two germline ends. The CDR3 consists of 14 residues. Looked up from germline, CDR1 is GTSNPN and CDR2 is SVGIG (reference sequence). CDR3 loop: CAWSVRTANEKLFF. CDR3 in DNA: TGTGCCTGGAGTGTACGTACGGCTAATGAAAAACTGTTTTTT.

V usage is TRBV28 and J usage is TRBJ2-7; 12 bases fit TRBD2. J lost 4 bases, V lost 5 bases, and 9 bases had no gene match. The V gene's germline CDR1 is MDHEN and CDR2 SYDVKM. The CDR3 consists of 16 residues. Here the CDR3 reads CASSRVGLAGSYEQYF. Here the CDR3 DNA reads TGTGCCAGCAGTCGCGTTGGACTAGCGGGATCGTACGAGCAGTACTTC.

This sequence joins TRBV2 and TRBJ1-2; D is perhaps TRBD1 (5 bases). The germline V gene has CDR1 SNHLY and CDR2 FYNNEI. V was cut by 3 bases and J by 0 bases, with 5 bases left in between. The CDR3 consists of 13 residues. This CDR3 reads CASSETANYGYTF. CDR3 coding DNA: TGTGCCAGCAGTGAGACAGCTAACTATGGCTACACCTTC.

The J gene is TRBJ2-2, the V gene TRBV20-1; D is unresolved. CDR1 is DFQATT and CDR2 is SNEGSKA in the germline V gene (reference sequence). This CDR3 contains 13 residues. The ends were cut back, 6 bases at V and 0 bases at J, with 8 bases in the middle. The DNA for the CDR3 is TGCAGTGCCCTGGGCCCGAACACCGGGGAGCTGTTTTTT. Its protein product is CSALGPNTGELFF.

The chain couples TRBV6-5 to TRBJ2-5, with TRBD2 matching over 11 bases. Trimming at V came to 6 bases and at J to 2 bases, leaving 2 bases not matched to a gene. The CDR3 spans 14 residues. Germline V lookup: CDR1 MNHEY, CDR2 SVGAGI. CDR3 in amino acids: CASRPSGRQETQYF. The DNA for the CDR3 is TGTGCCAGCAGACCTAGCGGGAGGCAAGAGACCCAGTACTTC.

The chain combines TRBV7-9 with TRBJ2-2; D gene unclear. The CDR3 extends over 14 amino acids. V lost 1 base and J 6 bases, leaving 9 bases between the germline ends. Germline loops: CDR1 SEHNR, CDR2 FQNEAQ (reference sequence). This CDR3 reads CASSLGTRAGELFF. DNA of the CDR3: TGTGCCAGCAGCTTAGGGACCCGGGCCGGGGAGCTGTTTTTT.

The V call is TRBV21-1, the J call TRBJ2-7. TRBV21-1 is an annotated pseudogene. The CDR3 extends over 14 amino acids. In DNA, the CDR3 is TGTGCCAGCACCATCGGGGGAGCATTCTACGAGCAGTACTTC. This sequence encodes CASTIGGAFYEQYF.

Comment on this clonotype: The junction departs from germline at one end; a sequencing error may be responsible. J is TRBJ2-5 and V is TRBV6-5; D not resolved. CDR1 and CDR2 from the germline V gene are MNHEY and SVGAGI. The CDR3 runs 11 residues. CDR3 in amino acids: CASSYQKTQYF. CDR3 nucleotides: TGTGCCAGCAGTTACCAAAAGACCCAGTACTTC.

The chain has TRBV29-1 and TRBJ2-1; the D is unclear. Trimming removed 7 bases from V and 7 bases from J, with 14 bases in between. There are 12 residues in the CDR3. The germline V gene encodes CDR1 SQVTM and CDR2 ANQGSEA. For the CDR3, the DNA is TGCAGCGGACAACAGAATTTTAATGAGCAGTTCTTC. This gives the protein CSGQQNFNEQFF.

The rearrangement uses TRBV20-1 and TRBJ1-2; D perhaps matches TRBD1 (6 bases). With 6 bases removed from V and 2 bases from J, the gap between germline ends came to 10 bases. The CDR3 covers 12 residues. From germline, CDR1 is DFQATT and CDR2 SNEGSKA (reference sequence). DNA for the CDR3: TGCAGTGCCGGGGGCAGAAACTATGGCTACACCTTC. Translating it yields CSAGGRNYGYTF.

This clonotype has just one count. The rearrangement links TRBV7-9 to TRBJ2-3, with D possibly being TRBD1 (5 bases). The CDR3 loop spans 13 amino acids. The V gene lost 4 bases and the J gene lost 4 bases, with 9 bases spanning the gap. CDR1 SEHNR and CDR2 FQNEAQ come from the germline V gene (reference sequence). The CDR3 bases are TGTGCCAGCAGCTGGACACGGCCAGATACGCAGTATTTT. Translated: CASSWTRPDTQYF.

The gene calls are TRBV11-2 and TRBJ2-1; no firm D call. V was pared by 1 base and J by 10 bases, with 8 bases between. This CDR3 is 12 amino acids long. Germline V gives CDR1 SGHAT, CDR2 FQNNGV. The CDR3 sequence is CASSLGSREQFF. CDR3 nucleotide sequence: TGTGCCAGCAGCTTAGGGAGCCGGGAGCAGTTCTTC.

V gene TRBV10-3 combines with J gene TRBJ1-6, with 8 positions matching TRBD1. The CDR3 is 14 residues long. V gave up 4 bases and J gave up 8 bases; unmatched junction bases: 4. Per germline, CDR1 ENHRY and CDR2 SYGVKD. The DNA for the CDR3 is TGTGCCATCAGTGTAACGACAGGGGATTCACCCCTCCACTTT. Residues: CAISVTTGDSPLHF.

The CDR3 sequence is CASSFLAGVGNEQFF. The CDR3 nucleotides read TGTGCCAGCAGCTTTCTAGCGGGAGTCGGCAATGAGCAGTTCTTC. The chain is built from TRBV5-4 and TRBJ2-1, with 10 bases lining up with TRBD2. From germline, CDR1 is SGHNT and CDR2 YYREEE (reference sequence). This CDR3 comprises 15 residues. V lost 2 bases to trimming and J lost 6 bases; unmatched junction nucleotides: 5.

Here the CDR3 reads CSVEDTRVVYEQFF. The CDR3 coding sequence is TGCAGCGTTGAAGATACAAGGGTCGTTTATGAGCAGTTCTTC. The chain has TRBV29-1 and TRBJ2-1; D gene uncertain. Trimming pared 0 bases from V and 8 bases from J, leaving 14 bases between. The CDR3 is made up of 14 amino acids. CDR1 is SQVTM, CDR2 ANQGSEA, per germline.

V and J are TRBV20-1 and TRBJ2-5; D is undetermined. In germline, CDR1 is DFQATT, CDR2 SNEGSKA (reference sequence). The CDR3 consists of 16 residues. CDR3 loop: CIKHERGVEPKETQYF. The CDR3 nucleotides are TGCATAAAGCATGAACGAGGCGTCGAACCGAAAGAGACCCAGTACTTC.

The chain links TRBV29-1 to TRBJ2-3, with D perhaps TRBD2 (5 bases). Per the germline V gene, CDR1 is SQVTM and CDR2 is ANQGSEA. The CDR3 sequence is 13 residues long. Trimming took 2 bases from V and 5 from J, leaving 11 bases between them. In DNA, the CDR3 is TGCAGCGTTGAATATCTAGCCGGAGATACGCAGTATTTT. It specifies CSVEYLAGDTQYF.

This chain uses TRBV12-3 or TRBV12-4 with TRBJ1-1; 7 bases match TRBD1. V dropped 5 bases and J dropped 11; count of bases not matched to a gene: 8. There are 12 residues in the CDR3. The CDR3 DNA follows: TGTGCCAGCAGTCTGATTGGACAGGACGCTTTCTTT. It translates to CASSLIGQDAFF.

The chain employs TRBV15 and TRBJ1-2; tentatively, D is TRBD1 (5 bases). Germline V gives CDR1 LNHNV, CDR2 YYDKDF (reference sequence). Trimming stripped 1 base from V and 8 bases from J, with 8 bases between. The CDR3 consists of 12 residues. The CDR3 protein is CATSRGGVGYTF. The DNA for the CDR3 is TGTGCCACCAGCAGAGGGGGGGTCGGCTACACCTTC.

In its sample, this clonotype was seen once. The chain is built from TRBV9 and TRBJ2-7, with a weak D call TRBD1 (6 bases). Germline CDR1 is SGDLS and CDR2 is YYNGEE. This CDR3 spans 17 amino acids. V gave up 5 bases and J gave up 2 bases, with 23 bases separating them. CDR3 in amino acids: CASRPGMPQRGTYEQYV. DNA of the CDR3: TGTGCCAGCAGACCCGGGATGCCCCAAAGGGGGACCTACGAGCAGTACGTC.

This chain connects TRBV15 to TRBJ2-2, with D tentatively TRBD2 (5 bases). The V end lost 5 bases, the J end lost 0 bases, and 13 bases lay between the germline ends. This CDR3 spans 16 amino acids. Germline CDR1 reads LNHNV; CDR2 reads YYDKDF (reference sequence). The CDR3 coding sequence is TGTGCCACCAGCCAGGAGTCGGGGACGAACACCGGGGAGCTGTTTTTT. Protein sequence: CATSQESGTNTGELFF.

The chain combines TRBV10-3 with TRBJ2-3; the match to TRBD2 covers 7 bases. J was trimmed by 5 bases and V by 2 bases; bases with no gene match: 7. This CDR3 comprises 15 residues. Germline values: CDR1 ENHRY, CDR2 SYGVKD. CDR3 DNA sequence: TGTGCCATCAGTGAGGTTCCAGGGAGGGTAGATACGCAGTATTTT. This codes for CAISEVPGRVDTQYF.

The V gene is TRBV28, the J gene TRBJ2-7, with 7 bases fitting TRBD2. V gave up 6 bases and J gave up 4 bases; unmatched junction bases: 9. The CDR3 loop spans 14 amino acids. Looked up from germline, CDR1 is MDHEN and CDR2 is SYDVKM. CDR3 bases: TGTGCCAGCAGGTGGACTAGGGCCGGATACGAGCAGTACTTC. It is translated as CASRWTRAGYEQYF.

This clonotype was seen only a few times. CDR3: CASSQDRTGELFF. CDR3 sequence (DNA): TGTGCCAGCAGCCAAGACCGCACCGGGGAGCTGTTTTTT. The J gene is TRBJ2-2, the V gene TRBV3-1; D ambiguous. The V gene lost 0 bases and the J gene lost 4 bases, with 3 bases spanning the gap. Germline V gene lookup returns CDR1 LGHDT and CDR2 YNNKEL (reference sequence). CDR3 length: 13 residues.

The J gene is TRBJ1-5, the V gene TRBV12-3 or TRBV12-4, with a possible D match to TRBD1 (6 bases). Deletions cut 6 bases from V and 4 bases from J, with 13 bases between. The CDR3 length is 14 residues. The CDR3 sequence is CASSAGTLNQPQHF. The CDR3 nucleotides are TGTGCCAGCAGCGCTGGGACATTGAATCAGCCCCAGCATTTT.

Only one count was recorded for this clonotype. The rearrangement joins TRBV2 to TRBJ1-5, with 7 bases lining up with TRBD1. The CDR3 runs to 16 residues. V shed 8 bases, J shed 7 bases, and the junction held 17 bases outside the gene matches. Germline V gives CDR1 SNHLY, CDR2 FYNNEI. The CDR3 DNA reads as TGTGCCAGCTCCTGGTCGAGACAGGGAACGGGCCAGCCCCAGCATTTT. This gives the protein CASSWSRQGTGQPQHF.

The genes are TRBV3-1 and TRBJ2-3; D not certain. V was cut by 1 base and J by 6 bases, with 11 bases left in between. The length of the CDR3 is 14 residues. The V gene's germline CDR1 is LGHDT and CDR2 YNNKEL (reference sequence). CDR3 protein: CASSQGRQGDTQYF. In DNA, the CDR3 is TGTGCCAGCAGCCAAGGTCGACAAGGCGATACGCAGTATTTT.

The chain has TRBV7-2 and TRBJ2-7, with D possibly being TRBD1 (6 bases). V lost 6 bases and J lost 4, with 13 bases in between. Germline-derived CDR1 and CDR2 are SGHTA and FQGNSA. CDR3 length: 13 residues. The CDR3 DNA reads as TGTGCCAGCAGTTACTCGACAGGATACGAGCAGTACGTC. This gives the protein CASSYSTGYEQYV.

The gene calls are TRBV20-1 and TRBJ2-2; 7 bases map to TRBD2. V lost 2 bases to trimming and J lost 6 bases; unmatched junction nucleotides: 6. CDR1 and CDR2 from the germline V gene are DFQATT and SNEGSKA (reference sequence). This CDR3 spans 14 amino acids. The CDR3 reads CSARPSREPGELFF. The CDR3 DNA sequence: TGCAGTGCTAGACCTTCGCGGGAGCCCGGGGAGCTGTTTTTT.

The rearrangement uses TRBV9 and TRBJ2-7, with a weak D call TRBD2 (5 bases). V was pared by 4 bases and J by 5 bases, with 19 bases between. Germline V lookup: CDR1 SGDLS, CDR2 YYNGEE. The CDR3 spans 15 residues. The CDR3 region is CASSPSGILRHEQYF. The CDR3 DNA is TGTGCCAGCAGCCCCTCGGGAATCCTCCGGCACGAGCAGTACTTC. The whole variable domain, remainder taken from reference TRBV9 and TRBJ2-7, is DSGVTQTPKHLITATGQRVTLRCSPRSGDLSVYWYQQSLDQGLQFLIQYYNGEERAKGNILERFSAQQFPDLHSELNLSSLELGDSALYFCASSPSGILRHEQYFGPGTRLTVT.